Shown below are 5 T cell receptor beta chains from a single sample sequenced in a study of identical twins. TCRdb ran MiXCR on the 5' RACE reads and lists one entry per CDR3 protein. The sample carries approximately 500,000 distinct CDR3 sequences, approximately 16% recorded once. A further study also used this sample, focusing on yellow fever vaccine responses in identical twins.

Specimen: CD4+ T cells sorted from blood. The receptor source for this set is a woman aged 18-30 years in good health.

This clonotype has just a few counts. J is TRBJ2-7 and V is TRBV10-3; D unclear. CDR3 length: 12 residues. Trimming left V 3 bases short and J 4 bases short, with 7 bases between. Germline V gene data show CDR1 as ENHRY and CDR2 as SYGVKD. CDR3 sequence reads: CAISDYPYEQYF. The CDR3 DNA reads as TGTGCCATCAGTGATTATCCTTACGAGCAGTACTTC.

This clonotype turned up a few times. The chain links TRBV3-1 to TRBJ2-7; the D gene could be TRBD1 or TRBD2 (5 bases each). The V end was cut by 1 base, the J end by 5 bases, with 12 bases between. Per the germline V gene, CDR1 is LGHDT and CDR2 is YNNKEL (reference sequence). The CDR3 contains 14 residues. Written as DNA, the CDR3 is TGTGCCAGCAGCCAAGGAGGGGTAGCCCACGAGCAGTACGTC. It is translated as CASSQGGVAHEQYV.

V and J are TRBV6-1 and TRBJ2-3, with 12 bases aligning to TRBD2. The V segment lost 5 bases and the J segment 4 bases; nucleotides outside the gene matches: 10. The germline V gene has CDR1 MNHNS and CDR2 SASEGT. The CDR3 contains 17 residues. CDR3 protein: CASSPRLAGVRADTQYF. DNA of the CDR3: TGTGCCAGCAGTCCCCGACTAGCGGGAGTTCGCGCAGATACGCAGTATTTT.

This chain links TRBV20-1 with TRBJ1-1; D not resolved. Per germline, CDR1 DFQATT and CDR2 SNEGSKA (reference sequence). The CDR3 runs to 15 residues. With 3 bases removed from V and 0 bases from J, the gap between germline ends came to 14 bases. This CDR3 is CSASPRTRVNTEAFF. The CDR3 DNA is TGCAGTGCTAGCCCCAGGACTAGAGTGAACACTGAAGCTTTCTTT.

This sequence joins TRBV4-2 and TRBJ1-4, with D perhaps matching TRBD1 (6 bases). Germline CDR1 LGHNA, CDR2 YNFKEQ. V dropped 6 bases and J dropped 7 bases, with 15 bases sitting between them. This CDR3 spans 14 amino acids. The CDR3 DNA follows: TGTGCCAGCAGTCCCGGGGGCGGGATTGAAAAACTGTTTTTT. It is translated as CASSPGGGIEKLFF.